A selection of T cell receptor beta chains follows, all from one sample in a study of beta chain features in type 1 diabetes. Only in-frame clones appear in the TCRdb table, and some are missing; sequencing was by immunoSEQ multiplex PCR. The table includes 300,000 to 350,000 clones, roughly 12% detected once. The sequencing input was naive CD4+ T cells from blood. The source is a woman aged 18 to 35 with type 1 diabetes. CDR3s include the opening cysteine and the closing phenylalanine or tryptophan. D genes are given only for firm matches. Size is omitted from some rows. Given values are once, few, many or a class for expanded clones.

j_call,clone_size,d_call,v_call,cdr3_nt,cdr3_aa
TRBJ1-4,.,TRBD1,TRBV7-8,TGTGCCATCAAACAGGGGGACCGGGAAAAACTGTTTTTT,CAIKQGDREKLFF
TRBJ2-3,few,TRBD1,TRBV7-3,TGTGCCAGCAGCTTAATGGGGACAGGCCTTACTGCGGATACGCAGTATTTT,CASSLMGTGLTADTQYF
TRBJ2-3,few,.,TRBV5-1,TGCGCCAGCAGCTTGGATCAGGCTAATACGCAGTATTTT,CASSLDQANTQYF
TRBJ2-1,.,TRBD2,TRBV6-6,TGTGCCAGCAGTTACCGGGCGGGGGGGTACAATGAGCAGTTCTTC,CASSYRAGGYNEQFF
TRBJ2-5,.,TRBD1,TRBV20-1,TGCAGTGCTCGAGGGGACGGACAGGCGTACTTC,CSARGDGQAYF
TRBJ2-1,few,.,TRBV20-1,TGCAGTGCCTCACTGTGGAATGAGCAGTTCTTC,CSASLWNEQFF
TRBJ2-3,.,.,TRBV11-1,TGTGCCAGCAGCGTAGGTAGGGGTACGCAGTATTTT,CASSVGRGTQYF
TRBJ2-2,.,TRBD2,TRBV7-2,TGTGCCAGCAGCCCTCCCGCGGGAGTCACCGGGGAGCTGTTTTTT,CASSPPAGVTGELFF
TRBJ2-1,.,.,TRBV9,TGTGCCAGCAGCGTAGGTCCTCGAGGGAGCTCCTACAATGAGCAGTTCTTC,CASSVGPRGSSYNEQFF
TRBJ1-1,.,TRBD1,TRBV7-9,TGTGCCAGCAGCCGGGACAGGGGTACCGAAGCTTTCTTT,CASSRDRGTEAFF
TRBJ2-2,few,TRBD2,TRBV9,TGTGCCAGCAGCCCTCGGACTAGTGGGAACACCGGGGAGCTGTTTTTT,CASSPRTSGNTGELFF
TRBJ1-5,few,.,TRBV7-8,TGTGCCAGCAGCTTAGTAGTTAACCGGGTCTTGAATCAGCCCCAGCATTTT,CASSLVVNRVLNQPQHF
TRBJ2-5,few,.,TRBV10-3,TGTGCCACCCGGCAGGGGCTGGAGACCCAGTACTTC,CATRQGLETQYF
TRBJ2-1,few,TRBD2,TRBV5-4,TGTGCCAGCAGCTTATCCCGGCTAGCGGGAGCGGTTGAGCAGTTCTTC,CASSLSRLAGAVEQFF
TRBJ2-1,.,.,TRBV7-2,TGTGCCAGCAGCTTACAGTACAATGAGCAGTTCTTC,CASSLQYNEQFF
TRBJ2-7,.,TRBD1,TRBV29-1,TGCAGCGTTGCGGGACAGGGGTACGAGCAGTACTTC,CSVAGQGYEQYF
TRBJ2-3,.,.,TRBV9,TGTGCCAGCAGCGTACAGGTAGGGGGACCTACGCAGTATTTT,CASSVQVGGPTQYF
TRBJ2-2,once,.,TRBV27,TGTGCCAGCAGTTTGGAGACCGGGGAGCTGTTTTTT,CASSLETGELFF
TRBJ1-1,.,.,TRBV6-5,TGTGCCAGCAGGGCACAGAGTAAGAACACTGAAGCTTTCTTT,CASRAQSKNTEAFF
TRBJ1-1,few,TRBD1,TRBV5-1,TGCGCCAGCAGCTCGAGGACAGGGGGCTCGAACACTGAAGCTTTCTTT,CASSSRTGGSNTEAFF
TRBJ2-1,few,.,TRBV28,TGTGCCAGCAGCGGACACCGCAATGAGCAGTTCTTC,CASSGHRNEQFF
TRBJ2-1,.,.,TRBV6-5,TGTGCCAGCAGTTCCCAGGGGAATGAGCAGTTCTTC,CASSSQGNEQFF
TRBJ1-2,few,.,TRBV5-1,TGCGCCAGCAGCCCCCGGGAGGGATATGGCTACACCTTC,CASSPREGYGYTF
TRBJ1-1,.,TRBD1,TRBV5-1,TGCGCCAGCAGCTTGGTACAGGGGTCGGCTTTCTTT,CASSLVQGSAFF
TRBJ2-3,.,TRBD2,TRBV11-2,TGTGCCAGCAGCTCTACGGGGGGATATACGCAGTATTTT,CASSSTGGYTQYF
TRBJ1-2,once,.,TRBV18,TGTGCCAGCTCAGTAAGCCAGGAACTCTATGGCTACACCTTC,CASSVSQELYGYTF
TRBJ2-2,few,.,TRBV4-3,TGCGCCAGCAGCCCCTTCGGGGGGGAGCTGTTTTTT,CASSPFGGELFF
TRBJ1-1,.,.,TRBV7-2,TGTGCCAGCAGCTTCACTGGCACTGAAGCTTTCTTT,CASSFTGTEAFF
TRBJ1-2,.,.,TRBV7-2,TGTGCCGAGGGAGGGACGGCTAACTATGGCTACACCTTC,CAEGGTANYGYTF
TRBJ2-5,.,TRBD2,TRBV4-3,TGCGCCAGCAGCCAAGATTTGGGGCGGACTAGCGGGTTCCAAGAGACCCAGTACTTC,CASSQDLGRTSGFQETQYF
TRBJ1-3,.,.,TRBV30,TGTGCCTGGAGTCCACGGTCTGGAAACACCATATATTTT,CAWSPRSGNTIYF
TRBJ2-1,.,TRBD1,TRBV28,TGTGCCAGCCAAACCCCCCCGGGACAGGGTGGTGAGCAGTTCTTC,CASQTPPGQGGEQFF
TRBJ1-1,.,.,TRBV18,TGTGCCAGCTCACTCAACAGGAACACTGAAGCTTTCTTT,CASSLNRNTEAFF
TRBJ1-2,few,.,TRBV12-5,TGTGCTAGTGGTTTGGTATTTGGGAGTAACTATGGCTACACCTTC,CASGLVFGSNYGYTF
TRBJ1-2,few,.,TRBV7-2,TGTGCCAGCAGCTTAGACAGGAGCTATGGCTACACCTTC,CASSLDRSYGYTF
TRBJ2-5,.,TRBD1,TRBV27,TGTGCCAGCAGGGACAGGGGAGAGACCCAGTACTTC,CASRDRGETQYF
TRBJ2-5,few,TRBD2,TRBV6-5,TGTGCCAGCAGTTACTCGGGTAGCGGGATGGCCCAGTACTTC,CASSYSGSGMAQYF
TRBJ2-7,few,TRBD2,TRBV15,TGTGCCACCAGCAGAAGACTAGCGGGAGAGGGCGAGCAGTACTTC,CATSRRLAGEGEQYF
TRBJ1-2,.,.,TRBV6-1,TGTGCCAGCAGTGAAGTACTCTGGTCGGGAGGGGATGGCTACACCTTC,CASSEVLWSGGDGYTF
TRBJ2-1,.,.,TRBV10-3,TGTGCCATCCAGTCGGAAGTAGTGAGGGAGCAGTTCTTC,CAIQSEVVREQFF
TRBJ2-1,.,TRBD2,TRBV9,TGTGCCAGCAGCGTAGCTGAAGGACTAGTATACAATGAGCAGTTCTTC,CASSVAEGLVYNEQFF
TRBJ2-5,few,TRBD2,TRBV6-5,TGTGCCAGCAGTTACTCCCCGGGAGGGGTGGAGACCCAGTACTTC,CASSYSPGGVETQYF
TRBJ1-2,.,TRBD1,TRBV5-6,TGTGCCAGCAGCGCGGGACAGGGGAGTTCTGGCTACACCTTC,CASSAGQGSSGYTF
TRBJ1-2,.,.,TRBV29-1,TGCAGCGTTCCACAGGGAGGGCGTGGCTACACCTTC,CSVPQGGRGYTF
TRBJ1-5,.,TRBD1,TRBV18,TGTGCCAGCTCTCTAAACCGGGACAGGGGCAATCAGCCCCAGCATTTT,CASSLNRDRGNQPQHF
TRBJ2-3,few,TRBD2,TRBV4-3,TGCGCCAGCAGCCAAGATGGACCGGGACTAGCGGTTACAGATACGCAGTATTTT,CASSQDGPGLAVTDTQYF
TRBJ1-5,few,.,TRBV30,TGTGCCTGGAGTGTACTCGGTATGAATCAGCCCCAGCATTTT,CAWSVLGMNQPQHF
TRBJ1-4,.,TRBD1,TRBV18,TGTGCCAGCTCACCCTCCGGGACAGCCAAGCTTGAAAAACTGTTTTTT,CASSPSGTAKLEKLFF
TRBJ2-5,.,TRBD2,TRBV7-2,TGTGCCAGCAGCTGGGCTTGGACTAGCGGCCAAGAGACCCAGTACTTC,CASSWAWTSGQETQYF
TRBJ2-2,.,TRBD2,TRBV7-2,TGTGCCAGCAGCCCAAGTCCGTGGACTAGCGTCGGGGAGCTGTTTTTT,CASSPSPWTSVGELFF
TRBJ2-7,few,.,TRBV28,TGTGCCAGCACCGGGTCCGCGAGGAACGAGCAGTACTTC,CASTGSARNEQYF
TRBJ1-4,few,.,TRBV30,TGTGCCTGGACAGGGATCGACGGTGAAAAACTGTTTTTT,CAWTGIDGEKLFF
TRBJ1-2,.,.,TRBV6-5,TGTGCCAGCACCAACTCGTTGGGGGGCTATGGCTACACCTTC,CASTNSLGGYGYTF
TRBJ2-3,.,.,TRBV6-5,TGTGCCAGCAGTTACGTAGGAGTTGGCACAGATACGCAGTATTTT,CASSYVGVGTDTQYF